This record concerns one T cell receptor (beta chain) sequence. Antigen specificity is unknown. Germline CDR1 and CDR2: SGHKS and YYEKEE (reference sequence). V dropped 0 bases and J dropped 0 bases, with 13 bases sitting between them. The CDR3 is 18 residues long. With 60 Vbeta and 13 Jbeta primers, the PCR was carried out. Some clones are missing from TCRdb's copy, which holds only in-frame ones; the method was immunoSEQ multiplex PCR. Of hundreds of thousands of clones in the sample, about 87% were seen once. This record comes from a study of cytomegalovirus exposure and HLA in healthy donors. Donors were ostensibly healthy at sampling, although undocumented immune exposures were probable. The study, taken as a whole, reports: A later analysis found that most CMV-associated TCR beta chains appeared HLA-restricted. With later analysis, a missense DCLRE1C variant became linked to TCR beta V- and J-gene trimming.

This receptor was obtained from a young woman in good health and CMV-seronegative. The sequencing sample was made of PBMCs. V usage is TRBV5-5 and J usage is TRBJ1-6, with D perhaps matching TRBD1 (6 bases). The CDR3 bases are TGTGCCAGCAGCTTGGCTACAGGGACATACTCCTATAATTCACCCCTCCACTTT. Translated, it gives CASSLATGTYSYNSPLHF.